This T cell receptor (beta chain) was captured in a study of shared clonotypes between healthy human individuals. J was trimmed by 3 bases and V by 4 bases; bases with no gene match: 7. Germline assignment: CDR1 SGHNT and CDR2 YYREEE (reference sequence). The CDR3 totals 15 residues. Data came from immunoSEQ multiplex PCR; TCRdb stores just in-frame clones and leaves some out. The table includes 450,000 to 500,000 clones, about 72% detected once. This clone has a handful of counts. The sequence derives from a woman aged 40 to 55 in good health. Some clones in this sample may be carry-over from other donors' samples. The gene calls are TRBV5-4 and TRBJ2-1, with TRBD1 matching 7 bases. The material sequenced was PBMCs. Here the CDR3 reads CASSDRDSLYNEQFF. The CDR3, as DNA: TGTGCCAGCAGCGATCGGGACAGCCTCTACAATGAGCAGTTCTTC.